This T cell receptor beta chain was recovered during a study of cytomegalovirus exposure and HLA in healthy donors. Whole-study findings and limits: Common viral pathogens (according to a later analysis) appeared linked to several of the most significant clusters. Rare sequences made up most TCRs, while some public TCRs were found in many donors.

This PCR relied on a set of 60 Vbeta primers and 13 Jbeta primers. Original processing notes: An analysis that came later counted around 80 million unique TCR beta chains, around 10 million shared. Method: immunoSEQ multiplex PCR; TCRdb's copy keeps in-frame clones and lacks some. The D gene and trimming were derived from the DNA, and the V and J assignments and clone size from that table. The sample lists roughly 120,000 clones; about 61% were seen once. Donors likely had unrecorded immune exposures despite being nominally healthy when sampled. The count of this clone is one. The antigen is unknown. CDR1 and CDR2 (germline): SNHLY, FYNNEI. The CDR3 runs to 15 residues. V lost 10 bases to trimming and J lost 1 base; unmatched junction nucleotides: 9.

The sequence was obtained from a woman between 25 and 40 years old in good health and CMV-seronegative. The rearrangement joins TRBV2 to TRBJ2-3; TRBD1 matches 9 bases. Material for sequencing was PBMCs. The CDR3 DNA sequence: TGTGCCAACTTGGACAGGGGTCTAGGCACAGATACGCAGTATTTT. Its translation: CANLDRGLGTDTQYF. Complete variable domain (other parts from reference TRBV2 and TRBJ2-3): EPEVTQTPSHQVTQMGQEVILRCVPISNHLYFYWYRQILGQKVEFLVSFYNNEISEKSEIFDDQFSVERPDGSNFTLKIRSTKLEDSAMYFCANLDRGLGTDTQYFGPGTRLTVL.